Below, one TCR beta chain is given with its context. Per the original methods: Counts of nucleated cells, estimated from reference gene primer amplification, were obtained. Profiled with immunoSEQ multiplex PCR; TCRdb holds only in-frame clones, not every one. V and J calls and clone size are as listed in that table; D and trimming were resolved from the DNA. The sample contains some 140,000 clones, nearly 80% of which appear only once. This entry is derived from a study of blood T cell repertoires in COVID-19. Study information: Both acute and convalescent COVID-19 samples were obtained from the United States, Italy and Spain.

The CDR3 sequence is 18 residues long. After removal of 0 bases from V and 0 bases from J, the junction contained 5 bases not matched to a gene. Germline V gene lookup returns CDR1 MGHRA and CDR2 YSYEKL. Sample: peripheral blood. The receptor comes from a man at least 80 years old with acute or convalescent COVID-19. The chain combines TRBV4-1 with TRBJ2-3; TRBD2 agrees at 11 bases. The CDR3 here is CASSQETSGGTSTDTQYF. CDR3 coding DNA: TGCGCCAGCAGCCAAGAAACTAGCGGGGGCACTAGCACAGATACGCAGTATTTT.